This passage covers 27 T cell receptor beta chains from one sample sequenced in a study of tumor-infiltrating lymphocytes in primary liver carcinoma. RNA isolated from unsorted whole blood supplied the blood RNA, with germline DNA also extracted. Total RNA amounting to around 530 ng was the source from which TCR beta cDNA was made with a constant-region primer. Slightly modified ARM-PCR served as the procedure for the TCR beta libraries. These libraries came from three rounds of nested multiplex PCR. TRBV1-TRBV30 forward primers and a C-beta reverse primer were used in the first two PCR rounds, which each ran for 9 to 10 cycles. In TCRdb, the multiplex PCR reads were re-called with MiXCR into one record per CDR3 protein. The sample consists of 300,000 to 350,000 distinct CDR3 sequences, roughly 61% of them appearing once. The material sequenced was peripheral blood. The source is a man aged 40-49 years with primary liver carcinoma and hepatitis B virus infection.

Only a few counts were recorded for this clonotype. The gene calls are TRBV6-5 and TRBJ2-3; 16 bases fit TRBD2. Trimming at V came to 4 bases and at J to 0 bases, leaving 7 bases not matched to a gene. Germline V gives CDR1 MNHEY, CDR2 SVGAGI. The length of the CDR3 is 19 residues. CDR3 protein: CASSSPGLAGGGSTDTQYF. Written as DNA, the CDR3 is TGTGCCAGCAGTTCACCGGGACTAGCGGGAGGGGGGAGCACAGATACGCAGTATTTT.

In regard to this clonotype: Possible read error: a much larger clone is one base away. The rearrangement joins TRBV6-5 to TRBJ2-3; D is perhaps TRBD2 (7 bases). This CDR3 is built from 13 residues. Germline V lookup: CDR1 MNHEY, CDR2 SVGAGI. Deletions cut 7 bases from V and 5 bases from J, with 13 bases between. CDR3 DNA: TGTGCCAGCATGCGGGGGCCAGAAGATACGCAGTATTTT. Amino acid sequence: CASMRGPEDTQYF.

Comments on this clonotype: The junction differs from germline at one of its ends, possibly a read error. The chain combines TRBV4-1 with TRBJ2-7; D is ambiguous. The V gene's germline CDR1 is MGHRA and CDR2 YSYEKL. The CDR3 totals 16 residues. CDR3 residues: CANSQERYGMNYEQYF. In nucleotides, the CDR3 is TGCGCCAACAGCCAAGAAAGATATGGGATGAACTACGAGCAGTATTTC.

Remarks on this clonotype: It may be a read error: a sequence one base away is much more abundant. CDR3 DNA sequence: TGTGCCGGCAGTTTTGCCGGGGATGAGCAGTTCTTC. Its translation is CAGSFAGDEQFF. This sequence joins TRBV12-3 or TRBV12-4 and TRBJ2-1; TRBD2 might be the D (5 bases). This CDR3 comprises 12 residues.

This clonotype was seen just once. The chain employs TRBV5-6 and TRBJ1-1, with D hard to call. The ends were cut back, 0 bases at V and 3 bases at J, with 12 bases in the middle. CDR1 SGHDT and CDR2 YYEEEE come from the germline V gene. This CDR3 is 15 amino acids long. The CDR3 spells CASSLAMKVDTEAFF. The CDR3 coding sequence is TGTGCCAGCAGCTTGGCAATGAAGGTTGACACTGAAGCTTTCTTT.

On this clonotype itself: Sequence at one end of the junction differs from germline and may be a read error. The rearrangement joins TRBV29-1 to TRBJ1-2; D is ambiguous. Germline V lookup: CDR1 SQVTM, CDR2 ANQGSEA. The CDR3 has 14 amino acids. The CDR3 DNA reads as TGCAGCGTTCTTGGTCGGGCGGGGAACTATGGCTACACCTTT. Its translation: CSVLGRAGNYGYTF.

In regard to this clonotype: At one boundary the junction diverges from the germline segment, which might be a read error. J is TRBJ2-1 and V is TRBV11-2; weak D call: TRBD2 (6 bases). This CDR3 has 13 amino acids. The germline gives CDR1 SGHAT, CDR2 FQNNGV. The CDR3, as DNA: TGTGTCAGCAGCTCCCTGGAGGGGACTCAGTCGCTCTTC. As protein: CVSSSLEGTQSLF. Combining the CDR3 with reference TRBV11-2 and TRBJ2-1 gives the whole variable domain EAGVAQSPRYKIIEKRQSVAFWCNPISGHATLYWYQQILGQGPKLLIQFQNNGVVDDSQLPKDRFSAERLKGVDSTLKIQPAKLEDSAVYLCVSSSLEGTQSLFGPGTRLTVL.

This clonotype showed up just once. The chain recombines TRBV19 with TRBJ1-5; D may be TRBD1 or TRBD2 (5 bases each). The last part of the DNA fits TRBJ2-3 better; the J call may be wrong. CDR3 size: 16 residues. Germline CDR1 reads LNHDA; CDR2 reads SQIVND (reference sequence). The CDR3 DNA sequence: TGTGCCAGTAGTATCCTGGGGGTGGGTAGCAATCAGCCCCAGTATTTT. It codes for CASSILGVGSNQPQYF.

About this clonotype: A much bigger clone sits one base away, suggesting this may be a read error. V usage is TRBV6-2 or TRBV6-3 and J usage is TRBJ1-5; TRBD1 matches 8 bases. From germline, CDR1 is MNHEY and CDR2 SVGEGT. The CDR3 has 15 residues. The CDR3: CASTTPTGDNRPQHF. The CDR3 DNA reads TGTGCCAGTACTACCCCGACAGGGGACAATCGGCCCCAGCATTTT.

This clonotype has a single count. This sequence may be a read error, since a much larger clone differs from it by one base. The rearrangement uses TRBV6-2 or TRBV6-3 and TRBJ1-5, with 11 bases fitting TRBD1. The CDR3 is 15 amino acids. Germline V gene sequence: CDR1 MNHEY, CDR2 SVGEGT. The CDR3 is CASSLGTGGWQPKHF. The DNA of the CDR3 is TGTGCCAGCAGTCTTGGGACAGGGGGATGGCAGCCCAAGCATTTT.

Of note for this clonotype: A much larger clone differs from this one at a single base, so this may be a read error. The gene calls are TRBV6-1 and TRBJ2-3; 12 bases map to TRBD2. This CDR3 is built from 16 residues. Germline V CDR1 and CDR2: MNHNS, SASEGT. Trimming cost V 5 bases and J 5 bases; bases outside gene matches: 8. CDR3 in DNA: TGTGCCAGCAGTATCCTTGGACTAGCGGGACAAGATACGCAGTATTTT. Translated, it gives CASSILGLAGQDTQYF.

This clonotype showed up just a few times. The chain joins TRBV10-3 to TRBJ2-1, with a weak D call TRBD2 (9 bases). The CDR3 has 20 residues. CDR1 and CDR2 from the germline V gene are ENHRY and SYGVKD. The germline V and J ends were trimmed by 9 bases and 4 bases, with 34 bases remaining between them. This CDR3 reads CAIRGTGVGSGSAVYNEQFF. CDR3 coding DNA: TGTGCCATACGCGGGACAGGAGTGGGTAGCGGGAGTGCAGTTTACAATGAGCAGTTCTTC.

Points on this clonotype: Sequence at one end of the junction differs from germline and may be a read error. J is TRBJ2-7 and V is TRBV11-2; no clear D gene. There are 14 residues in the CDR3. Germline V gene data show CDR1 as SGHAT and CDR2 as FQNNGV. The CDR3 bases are TGTGTCAGCAGCTTATCGCAGAGCTCCTACGAGCAGTACTTC. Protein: CVSSLSQSSYEQYF.

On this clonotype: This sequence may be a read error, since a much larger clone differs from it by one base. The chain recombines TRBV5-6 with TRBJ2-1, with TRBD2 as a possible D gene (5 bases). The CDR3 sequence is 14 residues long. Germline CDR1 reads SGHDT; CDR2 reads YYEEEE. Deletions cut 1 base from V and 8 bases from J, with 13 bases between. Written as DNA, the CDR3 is TGTGCCAGCAGCTTGATTCCCGGGGTGTATGAGCAGTTCTTC. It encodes CASSLIPGVYEQFF.

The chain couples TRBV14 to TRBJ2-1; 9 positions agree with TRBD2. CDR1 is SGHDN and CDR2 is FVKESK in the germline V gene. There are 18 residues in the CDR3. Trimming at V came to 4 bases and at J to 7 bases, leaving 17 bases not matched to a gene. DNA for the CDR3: TGTGCCAGCAGCCGCGCGGGGGGGGGCAACGGGAGATGGAATGAGCAGTTCTTC. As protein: CASSRAGGGNGRWNEQFF.

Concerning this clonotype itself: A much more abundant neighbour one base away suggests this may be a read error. The CDR3 protein is CASSYGVREKHYERYF. CDR3 nucleotide sequence: TGTGCCAGCAGTTACGGAGTCCGCGAGAAACACTACGAGCGGTACTTC. This chain connects TRBV6-6 to TRBJ2-7; D is ambiguous. This CDR3 is built from 16 residues. In germline, CDR1 is MNHNY, CDR2 SVGAGI (reference sequence).

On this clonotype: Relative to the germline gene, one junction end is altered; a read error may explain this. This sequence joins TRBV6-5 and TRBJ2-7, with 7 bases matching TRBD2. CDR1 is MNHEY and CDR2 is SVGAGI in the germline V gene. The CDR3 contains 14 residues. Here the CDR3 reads CACSYGGSSYEQYF. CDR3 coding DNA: TGTGCCTGCAGTTACGGGGGGAGCTCCTACGAGCAGTATTTC.

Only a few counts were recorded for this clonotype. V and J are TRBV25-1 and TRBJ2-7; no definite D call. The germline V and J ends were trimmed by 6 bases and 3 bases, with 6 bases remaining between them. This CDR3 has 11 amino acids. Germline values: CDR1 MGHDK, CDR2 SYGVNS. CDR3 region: CASSGLYEQYF. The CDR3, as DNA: TGTGCCAGCAGCGGCCTCTACGAGCAGTACTTC.

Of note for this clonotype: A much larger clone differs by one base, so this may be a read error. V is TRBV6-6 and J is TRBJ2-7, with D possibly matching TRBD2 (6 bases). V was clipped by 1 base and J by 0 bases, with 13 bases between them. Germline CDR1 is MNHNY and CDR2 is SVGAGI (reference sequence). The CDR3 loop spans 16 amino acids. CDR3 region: CASSYLEASDSYEQYF. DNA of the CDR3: TGTGCCAGCAGTTACTTAGAGGCTAGCGACTCCTACGAGCAGTACTTC.

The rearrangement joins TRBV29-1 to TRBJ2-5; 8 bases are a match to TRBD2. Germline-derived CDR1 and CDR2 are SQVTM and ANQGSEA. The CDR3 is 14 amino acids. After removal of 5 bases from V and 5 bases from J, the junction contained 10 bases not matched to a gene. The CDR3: CSVRTRGLGETQYF. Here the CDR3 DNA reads TGCAGCGTTAGAACCAGGGGACTAGGCGAGACCCAGTACTTC.

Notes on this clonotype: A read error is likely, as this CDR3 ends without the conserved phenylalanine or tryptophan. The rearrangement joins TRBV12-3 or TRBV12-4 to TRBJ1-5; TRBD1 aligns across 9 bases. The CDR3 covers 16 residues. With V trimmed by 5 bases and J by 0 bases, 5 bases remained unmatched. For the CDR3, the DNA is TGTGCCAGCAGTGAAAGGACAGGGGCTAGCAATCAGCCCCAGCATTAT. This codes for CASSERTGASNQPQHY.

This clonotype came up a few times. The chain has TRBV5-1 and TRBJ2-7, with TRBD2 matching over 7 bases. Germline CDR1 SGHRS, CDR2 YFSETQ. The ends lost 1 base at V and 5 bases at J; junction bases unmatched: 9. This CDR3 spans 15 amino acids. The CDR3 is CASSLPAGVRDEQYF. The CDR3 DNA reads TGCGCCAGCAGCTTGCCGGCGGGAGTAAGAGACGAGCAGTACTTC. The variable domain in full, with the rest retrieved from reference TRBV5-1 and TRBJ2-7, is KAGVTQTPRYLIKTRGQQVTLSCSPISGHRSVSWYQQTPGQGLQFLFEYFSETQRNKGNFPGRFSGRQFSNSRSEMNVSTLELGDSALYLCASSLPAGVRDEQYFGPGTRLTVT.

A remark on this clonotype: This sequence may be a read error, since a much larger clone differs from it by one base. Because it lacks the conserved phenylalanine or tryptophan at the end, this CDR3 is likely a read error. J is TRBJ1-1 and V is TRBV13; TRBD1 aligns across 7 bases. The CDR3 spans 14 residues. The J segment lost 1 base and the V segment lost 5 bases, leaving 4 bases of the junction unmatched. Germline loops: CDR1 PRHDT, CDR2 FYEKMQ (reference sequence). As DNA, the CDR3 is TGTGCCAGCAGCGAGGGACAGACGAACACTGAAGCTTTCTCT. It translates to CASSEGQTNTEAFS.

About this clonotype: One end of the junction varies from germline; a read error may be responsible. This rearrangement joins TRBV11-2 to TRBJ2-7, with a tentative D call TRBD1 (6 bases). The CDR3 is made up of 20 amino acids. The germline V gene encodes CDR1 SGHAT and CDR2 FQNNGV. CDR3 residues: CANSLDLRTEADLISYEQYF. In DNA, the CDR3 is TGTGCCAACAGCTTAGATCTTAGGACAGAGGCTGATCTAATCTCCTACGAGCAGTACTTC.

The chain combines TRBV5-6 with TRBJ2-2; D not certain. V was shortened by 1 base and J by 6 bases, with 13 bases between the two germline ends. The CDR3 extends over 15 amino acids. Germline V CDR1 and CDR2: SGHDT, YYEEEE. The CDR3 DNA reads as TGTGCCAGCAGCTTGAATCACGGTCTAGCCGGGGAGCTGTTTTTT. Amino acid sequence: CASSLNHGLAGELFF. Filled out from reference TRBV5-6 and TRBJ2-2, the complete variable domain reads DAGVTQSPTHLIKTRGQQVTLRCSPKSGHDTVSWYQQALGQGPQFIFQYYEEEERQRGNFPDRFSGHQFPNYSSELNVNALLLGDSALYLCASSLNHGLAGELFFGEGSRLTVL.

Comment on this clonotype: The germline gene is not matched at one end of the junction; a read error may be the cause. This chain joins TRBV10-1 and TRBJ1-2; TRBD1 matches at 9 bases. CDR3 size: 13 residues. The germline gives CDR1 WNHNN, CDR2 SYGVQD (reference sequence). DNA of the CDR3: TGCGTCAGCAGTGCGACAGGGGGTAATGGCTACACCTTC. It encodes CVSSATGGNGYTF.

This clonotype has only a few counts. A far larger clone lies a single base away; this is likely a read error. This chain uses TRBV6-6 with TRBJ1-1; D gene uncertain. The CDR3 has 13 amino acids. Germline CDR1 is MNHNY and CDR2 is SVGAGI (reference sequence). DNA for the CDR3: TGTGCCAGCTCCCTTGACCTGAACACTGGAGCTTTCTTT. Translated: CASSLDLNTGAFF.